This T cell receptor beta chain stems from a study of T cell responses to AZD1222 COVID-19 vaccine. Overall study context: Second-dose recipients at about 4 or about 12 weeks were treated as one pooled group.

TCRdb's table, derived via immunoSEQ multiplex PCR, lists solely in-frame clones and lacks some. The top ten hold about 2.5% of the sample, which has tens of thousands of clones, about nine tenths seen once. The CDR3 contains 15 residues. Trimming removed 9 bases from V and 2 bases from J, with 19 bases in between. Germline CDR1 and CDR2: KGHDR and SFDVKD. Findings and caveats of the study: Sampling that yielded the repertoires occurred only after the peak T cell response. The sample set comprised mostly white British donors with more females, and clonal diversity was possibly underestimated.

Worth noting for this clone: Its specificity is not known.

This material consisted of peripheral blood, taken on day 0 of AZD1222 vaccination. This TCR derives from an adult in good health. The J gene is TRBJ2-7, the V gene TRBV24-1, with D possibly matching TRBD1 (6 bases). CDR3 in amino acids: CATESGTGYTYEQYF. CDR3 DNA: TGTGCCACCGAAAGTGGCACAGGGTACACCTACGAGCAGTACTTC.